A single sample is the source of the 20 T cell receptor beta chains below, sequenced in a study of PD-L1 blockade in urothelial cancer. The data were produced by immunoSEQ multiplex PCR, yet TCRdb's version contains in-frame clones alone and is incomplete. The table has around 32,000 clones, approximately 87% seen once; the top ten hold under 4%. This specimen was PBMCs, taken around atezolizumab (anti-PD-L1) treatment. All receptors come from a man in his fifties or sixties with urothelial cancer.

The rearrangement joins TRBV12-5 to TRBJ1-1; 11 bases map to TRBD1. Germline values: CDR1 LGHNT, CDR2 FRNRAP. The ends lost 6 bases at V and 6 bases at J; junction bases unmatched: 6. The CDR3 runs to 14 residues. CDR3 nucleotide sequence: TGTGCTAGTGGAGGGGACAGGGGGAGGGCTGAAGCTTTCTTT. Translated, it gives CASGGDRGRAEAFF.

The CDR3 nucleotides are TGTGCCAGCTTCGTCGGACAGGGCGCGAACACCGGGGAGCTGTTTTTT. The encoded protein is CASFVGQGANTGELFF. The V and J genes are TRBV2 and TRBJ2-2, with 8 bases that match TRBD1. Germline CDR1 SNHLY, CDR2 FYNNEI. V lost 8 bases and J lost 0; bases outside the gene matches: 8. The CDR3 totals 16 residues.

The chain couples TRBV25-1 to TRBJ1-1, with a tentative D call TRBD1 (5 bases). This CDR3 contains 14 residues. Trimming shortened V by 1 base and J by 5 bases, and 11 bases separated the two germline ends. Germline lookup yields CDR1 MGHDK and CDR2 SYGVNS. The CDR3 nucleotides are TGTGCCAGCAGTGAATTTGGGGCAGGGACTGAAGCTTTCTTT. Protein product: CASSEFGAGTEAFF.

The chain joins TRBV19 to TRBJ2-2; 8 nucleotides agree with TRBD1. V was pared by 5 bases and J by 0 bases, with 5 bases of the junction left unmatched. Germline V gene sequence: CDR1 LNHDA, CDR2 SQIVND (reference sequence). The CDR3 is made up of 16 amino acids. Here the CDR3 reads CASSARQGSNTGELFF. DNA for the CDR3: TGTGCCAGTAGTGCAAGACAGGGGTCGAACACCGGGGAGCTGTTTTTT.

CDR3 DNA sequence: TGTGCCAGCAGCCCTCGACTAGCGCAGAACACCGGGGAGCTGTTTTTT. Its translation: CASSPRLAQNTGELFF. V is TRBV9 and J is TRBJ2-2, with 8 bases identical to TRBD2. CDR3 length equals 16 residues. From germline, CDR1 is SGDLS and CDR2 YYNGEE. With V trimmed by 4 bases and J by 1 base, 6 bases remained unmatched.

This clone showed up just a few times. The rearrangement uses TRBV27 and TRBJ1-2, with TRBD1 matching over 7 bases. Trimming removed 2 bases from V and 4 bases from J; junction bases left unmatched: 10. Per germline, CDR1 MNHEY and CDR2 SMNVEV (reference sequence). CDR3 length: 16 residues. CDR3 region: CASSLNRGLKTYGYTF. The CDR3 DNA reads TGTGCCAGCAGTTTAAACAGGGGCCTAAAAACCTATGGCTACACCTTC.

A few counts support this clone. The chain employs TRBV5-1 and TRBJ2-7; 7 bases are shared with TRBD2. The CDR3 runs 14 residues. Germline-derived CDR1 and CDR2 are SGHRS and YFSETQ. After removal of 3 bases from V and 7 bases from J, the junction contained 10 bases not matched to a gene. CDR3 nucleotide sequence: TGCGCCAGCAGCTCCCCAGGCGGGAGTGGGGAGCAGTACTTC. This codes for CASSSPGGSGEQYF. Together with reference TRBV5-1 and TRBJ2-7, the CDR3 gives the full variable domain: KAGVTQTPRYLIKTRGQQVTLSCSPISGHRSVSWYQQTPGQGLQFLFEYFSETQRNKGNFPGRFSGRQFSNSRSEMNVSTLELGDSALYLCASSSPGGSGEQYFGPGTRLTVT.

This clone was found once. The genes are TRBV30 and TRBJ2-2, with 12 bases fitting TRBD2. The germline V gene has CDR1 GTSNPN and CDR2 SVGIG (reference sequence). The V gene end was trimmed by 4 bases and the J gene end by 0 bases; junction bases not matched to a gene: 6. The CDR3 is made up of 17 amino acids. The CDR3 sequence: CAWTRLAGVTNTGELFF. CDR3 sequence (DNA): TGTGCCTGGACGCGACTAGCGGGGGTGACGAACACCGGGGAGCTGTTTTTT.

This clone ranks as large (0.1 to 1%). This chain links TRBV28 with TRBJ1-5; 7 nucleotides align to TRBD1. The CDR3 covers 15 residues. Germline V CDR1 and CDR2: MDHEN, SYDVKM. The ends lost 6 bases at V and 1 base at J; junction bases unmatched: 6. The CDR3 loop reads CASRWDRLSNQPQHF. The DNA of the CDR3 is TGTGCCAGCAGGTGGGACAGATTGAGCAATCAGCCCCAGCATTTT.

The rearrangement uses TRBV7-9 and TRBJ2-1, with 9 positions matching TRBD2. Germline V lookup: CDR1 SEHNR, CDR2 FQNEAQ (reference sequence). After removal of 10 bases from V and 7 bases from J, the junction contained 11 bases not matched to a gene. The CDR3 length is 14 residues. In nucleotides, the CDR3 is TGTGCCACCCGGCTAGCGGGGTGGGCAAATGAGCAGTTCTTC. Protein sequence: CATRLAGWANEQFF.

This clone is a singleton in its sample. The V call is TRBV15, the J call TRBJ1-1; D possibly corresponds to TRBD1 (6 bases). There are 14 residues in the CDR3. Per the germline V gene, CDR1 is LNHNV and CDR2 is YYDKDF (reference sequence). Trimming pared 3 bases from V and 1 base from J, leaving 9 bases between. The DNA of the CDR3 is TGTGCCACCAGCAGCAGGGGAGCGAACACTGAAGCTTTCTTT. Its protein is CATSSRGANTEAFF.

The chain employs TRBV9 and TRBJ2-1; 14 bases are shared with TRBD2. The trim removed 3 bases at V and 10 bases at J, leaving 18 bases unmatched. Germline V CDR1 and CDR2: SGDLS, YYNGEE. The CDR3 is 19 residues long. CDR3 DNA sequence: TGTGCCAGCAGCGGGCTTCCCACCCGGGGACTAGCGGGGGAGGTGGAGCAGTTCTTC. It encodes CASSGLPTRGLAGEVEQFF.

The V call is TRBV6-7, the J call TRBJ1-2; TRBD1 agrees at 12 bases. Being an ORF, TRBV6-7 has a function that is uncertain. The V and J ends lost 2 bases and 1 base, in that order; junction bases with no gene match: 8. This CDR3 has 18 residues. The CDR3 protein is CASSYPRDRGPFNYGYTF. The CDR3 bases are TGTGCCAGCAGTTACCCCCGGGACAGGGGGCCGTTTAACTATGGCTACACCTTC.

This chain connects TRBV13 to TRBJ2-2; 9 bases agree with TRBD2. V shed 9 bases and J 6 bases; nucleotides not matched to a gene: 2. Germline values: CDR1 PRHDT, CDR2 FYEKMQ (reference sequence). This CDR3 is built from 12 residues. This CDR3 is CARLAGPGELFF. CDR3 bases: TGTGCCAGACTAGCGGGCCCCGGGGAGCTGTTTTTT. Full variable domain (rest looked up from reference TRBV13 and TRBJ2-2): AAGVIQSPRHLIKEKRETATLKCYPIPRHDTVYWYQQGPGQDPQFLISFYEKMQSDKGSIPDRFSAQQFSDYHSELNMSSLELGDSALYFCARLAGPGELFFGEGSRLTVL.

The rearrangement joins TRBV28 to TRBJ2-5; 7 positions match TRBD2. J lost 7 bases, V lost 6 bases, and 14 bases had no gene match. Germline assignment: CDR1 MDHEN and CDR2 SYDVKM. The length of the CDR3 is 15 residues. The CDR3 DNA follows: TGTGCCAGCAGCAAGCGGGGACCACCAAGAGGGACCCAGTACTTC. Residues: CASSKRGPPRGTQYF.

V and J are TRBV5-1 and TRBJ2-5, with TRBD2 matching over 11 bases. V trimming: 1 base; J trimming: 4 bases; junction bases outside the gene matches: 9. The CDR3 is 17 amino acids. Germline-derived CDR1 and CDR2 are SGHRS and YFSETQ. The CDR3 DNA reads TGCGCCAGCAGCTTGAGAGAAGTAGCGGGGGGGGTAGAGACCCAGTACTTC. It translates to CASSLREVAGGVETQYF.

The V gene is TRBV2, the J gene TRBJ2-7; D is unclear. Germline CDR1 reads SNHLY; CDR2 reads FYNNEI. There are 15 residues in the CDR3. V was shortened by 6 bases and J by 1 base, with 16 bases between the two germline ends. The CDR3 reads CASSLKVVQSYEQYF. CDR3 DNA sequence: TGTGCCAGCAGCCTAAAAGTCGTTCAATCCTACGAGCAGTACTTC.

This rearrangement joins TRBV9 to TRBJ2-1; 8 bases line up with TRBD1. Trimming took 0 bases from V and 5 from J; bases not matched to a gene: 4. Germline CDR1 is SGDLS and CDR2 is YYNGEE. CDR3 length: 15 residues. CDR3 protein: CASSVVQGADNEQFF. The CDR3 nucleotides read TGTGCCAGCAGCGTAGTTCAGGGGGCCGACAATGAGCAGTTCTTC. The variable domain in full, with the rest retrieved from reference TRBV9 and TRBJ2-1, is DSGVTQTPKHLITATGQRVTLRCSPRSGDLSVYWYQQSLDQGLQFLIQYYNGEERAKGNILERFSAQQFPDLHSELNLSSLELGDSALYFCASSVVQGADNEQFFGPGTRLTVL.

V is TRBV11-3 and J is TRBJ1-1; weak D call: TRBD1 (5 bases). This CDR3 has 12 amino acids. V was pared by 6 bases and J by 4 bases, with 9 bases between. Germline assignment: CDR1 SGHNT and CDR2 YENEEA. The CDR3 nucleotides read TGTGCCAGCAGAGGGGAATCCACTGAAGCTTTCTTT. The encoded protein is CASRGESTEAFF.

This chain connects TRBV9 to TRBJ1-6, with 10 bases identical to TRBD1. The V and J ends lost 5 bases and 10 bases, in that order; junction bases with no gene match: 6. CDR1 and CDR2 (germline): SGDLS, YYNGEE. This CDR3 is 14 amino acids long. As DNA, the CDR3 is TGTGCCAGCAGGGCCGGGACAGGGGTCTCACCCCTCCACTTT. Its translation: CASRAGTGVSPLHF.